A selection of T cell receptor beta chains follows, all from one sample in a study of cytomegalovirus exposure and HLA in healthy donors. The repertoire was sequenced with immunoSEQ multiplex PCR; TCRdb's copy has only in-frame clones and lacks some. The sample lists approximately 160,000 clones; roughly nine tenths were seen once. Sequenced input: PBMCs. All receptors derive from a woman aged 18-29 years in good health and CMV-seropositive. CDR3s include the opening cysteine and the closing phenylalanine or tryptophan. D genes are given only for firm matches. The size field is filled for only some rows; it gives once, few, many or a size class.

-	TRBV28	15	TRBJ1-5	-	TGTGCCAGCATCCTACTTGGACAGCCCAATCAGCCCCAGCATTTT	CASILLGQPNQPQHF
-	TRBV19	15	TRBJ1-1	TRBD1	TGTGCCAGTAGTTCCCCGACAGGGCAGAACACTGAAGCTTTCTTT	CASSSPTGQNTEAFF
-	TRBV15	15	TRBJ2-7	-	TGTGCCACCAGCGATGACCCTGCAGGGACCTACGAGCAGTACTTC	CATSDDPAGTYEQYF
-	TRBV6-5	15	TRBJ2-1	TRBD2	TGTGCCAGCTCAACGGGACTAGCGGGTACCAATGAGCAGTTCTTC	CASSTGLAGTNEQFF
-	TRBV7-9	12	TRBJ2-7	TRBD1	TGTGCCAGCGGTCGACAGGGCCCCGAGCAGTACTTC	CASGRQGPEQYF
-	TRBV30	13	TRBJ1-5	-	TGTGCCTGGAGTGTACTCCCGGGGCAGCCCCAGCATTTT	CAWSVLPGQPQHF
-	TRBV5-6	14	TRBJ1-5	TRBD1	TGTGCCAGCAGCTCGGACAGGGTAAATCAGCCCCAGCATTTT	CASSSDRVNQPQHF
-	TRBV2	16	TRBJ2-1	TRBD1	TGTGCCAGCAGGACCCCCGGGACAGGGCGTCGGAATGAGCAGTTCTTC	CASRTPGTGRRNEQFF
-	TRBV5-1	12	TRBJ2-3	-	TGCGCCAGCAAAGAGGGAACAGATACGCAGTATTTT	CASKEGTDTQYF
-	TRBV5-4	14	TRBJ2-5	-	TGTGCCAGCAGCTTTCGGGGAGGGGGGGAGACCCAGTACTTC	CASSFRGGGETQYF
-	TRBV7-2	15	TRBJ2-1	-	TGTGCCAGCAGCTTAGTGTGGCGCGGGACGGATGAGCAGTTCTTC	CASSLVWRGTDEQFF
-	TRBV19	16	TRBJ2-2	-	TGTGCCAGTAGTATTTGGCGCGGCCAGGGCACCGGGGAGCTGTTTTTT	CASSIWRGQGTGELFF
-	TRBV5-1	13	TRBJ1-1	-	TGCGCCAGCAGCTTGACACAGAACACTGAAGCTTTCTTT	CASSLTQNTEAFF
few	TRBV11-3	17	TRBJ2-2	-	TGTGCCAGCAGCCTAGGAAGTAGTACAGGGAACACCGGGGAGCTGTTTTTT	CASSLGSSTGNTGELFF
-	TRBV11-2	14	TRBJ2-7	TRBD1	TGTGCCAGCCGCCCCGGGACAGCTTCCTACGAGCAGTACTTC	CASRPGTASYEQYF